This T cell receptor (beta chain) originates from a study of blood T cell repertoires in COVID-19. Study-level information: Samples representing acute and convalescent COVID-19 were sourced from the United States, Italy and Spain. In each case, the material was cDNA or gDNA derived from T cells, B-cell-depleted T cells, or PBMCs.

This CDR3 is built from 15 residues. V was pared by 1 base and J by 5 bases, with 15 bases between. Germline CDR1 is SEHNR and CDR2 is FQNEAQ (reference sequence). As originally analysed: For nucleated cells, counts were estimated from reference gene primer amplification. Some clones are missing from TCRdb's copy, which holds only in-frame ones; the method was immunoSEQ multiplex PCR. V, J and clone size are taken as reported in that table, and D and trimming were inferred from the DNA itself. The table shows about 220,000 clones, with roughly 85% occurring only once. The chain uses TRBV7-9 and TRBJ2-7; TRBD2 might be the D (5 bases). The receptor was derived from a man between 25 and 39 years old who had recovered from COVID-19. What was sequenced was peripheral blood. The DNA of the CDR3 is TGTGCCAGCAGCTTAGGAGTGCGGGTTAGGGACGAGCAGTACTTC. It encodes CASSLGVRVRDEQYF.